This is a list of T cell receptor beta chains from one sample in a study of radiation and T cells in renal cell carcinoma. Here immunoSEQ multiplex PCR was the method, and the copy in TCRdb shows in-frame clones only, minus some. Counted here are about 91,000 clones, over 65% occurring once; the ten biggest clones make up roughly 6.1%. The source was blood, collected from a patient whose treatment included radiotherapy and nephrectomy. The receptors come from a man in his sixties with renal cell carcinoma. Both conserved end residues are part of each CDR3. A D gene is named only where the DNA matches it firmly. Rows give clone size only sometimes, using once, few, many, or a class for an expanded clone.

j_call	v_call	clone_size	d_call	cdr3_aa	cdr3_nt
TRBJ2-1	TRBV7-2	NA	TRBD2	CASSLGTSPLVNEQFF	TGTGCCAGCAGCTTAGGGACTAGCCCACTCGTCAATGAGCAGTTCTTC
TRBJ2-7	TRBV10-2	NA	NA	CASSEGGYEQYF	TGCGCCAGCAGTGAGGGGGGCTACGAGCAGTACTTC
TRBJ1-3	TRBV29-1	NA	NA	CSVGVGDAGNTIYF	TGCAGCGTTGGTGTAGGGGACGCTGGAAACACCATATATTTT
TRBJ2-7	TRBV28	many	TRBD2	CASRPGGTSATYEQYF	TGTGCCAGCCGCCCTGGGGGGACTAGCGCAACCTACGAGCAGTACTTC
TRBJ2-3	TRBV5-6	NA	TRBD2	CASSWGAGGRADTQYF	TGTGCCAGCAGCTGGGGAGCGGGAGGACGGGCAGATACGCAGTATTTT
TRBJ1-4	TRBV4-3	few	TRBD1	CASSQAPGQLFF	TGCGCCAGCAGCCAAGCACCGGGACAGCTCTTTTTT
TRBJ1-5	TRBV30	NA	NA	CAWGQPNQPQHF	TGTGCCTGGGGACAGCCTAATCAGCCCCAGCATTTT
TRBJ2-5	TRBV10-1	NA	NA	CASSTRAEETQYF	TGCGCCAGCAGTACCCGGGCGGAAGAGACCCAGTACTTC
TRBJ2-1	TRBV29-1	once	TRBD1	CSVVRGQNEQFF	TGCAGCGTTGTTAGGGGGCAGAATGAGCAGTTCTTC
TRBJ1-2	TRBV9	NA	NA	CASSVALGGGRRYTF	TGTGCCAGCAGCGTGGCCTTGGGGGGCGGACGTCGCTACACCTTC
TRBJ1-2	TRBV27	NA	NA	CASSIQGVVPLGYTF	TGTGCCAGCAGTATCCAGGGAGTGGTCCCTCTAGGCTACACCTTC